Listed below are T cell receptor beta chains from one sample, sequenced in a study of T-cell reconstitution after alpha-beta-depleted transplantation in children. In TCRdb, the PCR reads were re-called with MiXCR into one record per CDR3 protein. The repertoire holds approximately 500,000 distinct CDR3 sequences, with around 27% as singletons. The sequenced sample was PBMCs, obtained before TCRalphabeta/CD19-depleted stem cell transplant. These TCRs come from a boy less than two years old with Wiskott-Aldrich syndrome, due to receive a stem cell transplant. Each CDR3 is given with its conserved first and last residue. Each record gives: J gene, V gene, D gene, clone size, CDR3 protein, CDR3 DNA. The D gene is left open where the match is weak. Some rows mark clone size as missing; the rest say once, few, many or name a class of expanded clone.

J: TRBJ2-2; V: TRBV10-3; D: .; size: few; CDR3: CAISEGPGELFF; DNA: TGTGCCATCAGTGAGGGTCCCGGGGAGCTGTTTTTT
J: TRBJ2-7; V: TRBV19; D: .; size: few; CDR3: CASSTLPGAYYEQYF; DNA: TGTGCCAGTAGTACCCTACCGGGAGCCTACTACGAGCAGTACTTC
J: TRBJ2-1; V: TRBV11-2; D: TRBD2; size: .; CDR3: CASSLDPSGRISEQFF; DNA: TGTGCCAGCAGCTTAGATCCTAGCGGGAGAATCTCAGAGCAGTTCTTC
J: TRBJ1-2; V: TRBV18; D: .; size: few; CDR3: CASSPGNGYTF; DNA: TGTGCCAGCTCACCGGGGAACGGCTACACCTTC
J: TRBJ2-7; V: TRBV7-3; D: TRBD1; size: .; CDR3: CASSLTGQGGYKQYF; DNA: TGTGCCAGCAGCTTAACGGGACAGGGGGGCTACAAGCAGTACTTC
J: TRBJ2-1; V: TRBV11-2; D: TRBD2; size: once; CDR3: CASSPGGGWDEQFF; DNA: TGTGCCAGCAGCCCTGGGGGGGGTTGGGATGAGCAGTTCTTC
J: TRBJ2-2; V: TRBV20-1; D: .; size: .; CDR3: CSAPGTLGTGELFF; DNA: TGCAGTGCTCCCGGGACATTAGGCACCGGGGAGCTGTTTTTT
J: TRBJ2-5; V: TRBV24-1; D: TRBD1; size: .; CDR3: CATSDAGTGGTETQYF; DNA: TGTGCCACCAGTGACGCCGGGACAGGGGGCACGGAGACCCAGTACTTC
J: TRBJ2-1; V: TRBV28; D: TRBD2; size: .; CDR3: CASSSGEGYLPYNEQFF; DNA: TGTGCCAGCAGTTCCGGGGAGGGCTACTTACCGTACAATGAGCAGTTCTTC
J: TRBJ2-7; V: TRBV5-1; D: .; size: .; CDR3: CASRQARSYEQYF; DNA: TGCGCCAGCAGACAGGCTCGCTCCTACGAGCAGTACTTC
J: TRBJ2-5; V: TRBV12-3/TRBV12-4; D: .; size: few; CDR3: CASSLVPRSYQETQYF; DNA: TGTGCCAGCAGTTTAGTCCCGAGGTCGTACCAAGAGACCCAGTACTTC
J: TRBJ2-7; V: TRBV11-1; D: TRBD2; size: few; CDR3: CASSLVRGLASYSYEQYF; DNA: TGTGCCAGCAGCTTAGTCCGGGGACTAGCGAGTTACTCCTACGAGCAGTACTTC
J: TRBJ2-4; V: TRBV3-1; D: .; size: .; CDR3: CASSQRRVAKNIQYF; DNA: TGTGCCAGCAGCCAGCGACGGGTAGCCAAAAACATTCAGTACTTC
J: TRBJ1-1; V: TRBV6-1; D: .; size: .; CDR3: CASSERRGAFF; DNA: TGTGCCAGCAGTGAACGTCGGGGGGCTTTCTTT
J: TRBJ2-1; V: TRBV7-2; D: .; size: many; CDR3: CASSLVADSYNEQFF; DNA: TGTGCCAGCAGCTTAGTAGCGGACTCCTACAATGAGCAGTTCTTC
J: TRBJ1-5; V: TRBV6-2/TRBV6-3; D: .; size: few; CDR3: CASTDTHDQPQHF; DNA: TGTGCCAGCACCGACACGCACGATCAGCCCCAGCATTTT
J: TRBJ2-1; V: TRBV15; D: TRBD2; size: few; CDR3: CATSRELAVRNEQFF; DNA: TGTGCCACCAGCAGAGAACTAGCGGTGAGGAATGAGCAGTTCTTC
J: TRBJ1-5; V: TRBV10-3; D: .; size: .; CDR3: CAIIEQVSNQPQHF; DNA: TGTGCCATCATTGAGCAAGTTAGCAATCAGCCCCAGCATTTT
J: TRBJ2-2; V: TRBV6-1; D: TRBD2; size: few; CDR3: CASRGGRNPGELFF; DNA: TGTGCCAGCAGGGGCGGGAGGAATCCCGGGGAGCTGTTTTTT